This T cell receptor (beta chain) is from a study of beta chain features in type 1 diabetes. Isolated RNA was reverse transcribed in full, so expressed TCRB transcripts were sequenced. Assay: immunoSEQ multiplex PCR; the TCRdb copy retains only in-frame clones and omits some. Of about 230,000 clones listed, 16% are singletons. The study's findings and limits: When Type 1 diabetes patients were examined, their TCRB CDR3s proved moderately but significantly shorter in all four CD4+ subsets.

Concerning this clone: Its antigen is still unknown.

CDR1 is MGHRA, CDR2 YSYEKL, per germline. V was shortened by 7 bases and J by 8 bases, with 20 bases between the two germline ends. The CDR3 sequence is 14 residues long. The V gene is TRBV4-1, the J gene TRBJ2-5, with D perhaps matching TRBD2 (6 bases). The sample comprised naive CD4+ T cells from blood. The clonotype was recovered from a young man with type 1 diabetes. CDR3 DNA: TGCGCCAGCAAGGCGAAGGAGGGACTCTCAACCCAGTACTTC. This translates into CASKAKEGLSTQYF.